A selection of T cell receptor beta chains follows, all from one sample in a study of T cell responses to AZD1222 COVID-19 vaccine. TCRdb keeps only in-frame clones here, not all; method: immunoSEQ multiplex PCR. The sample has about 120,000 clones; about 88% are singletons. This material consisted of peripheral blood, taken on day 0 of AZD1222 vaccination. The receptors stem from an adult in good health. CDR3s include the opening cysteine and the closing phenylalanine or tryptophan. A D gene is named only where the DNA matches it firmly. Rows may omit the clone size; those that give it use once, few, many or a size class.

v_gene	abundance	d_gene	j_gene	CDR3aa	CDR3nt
TRBV19	few	TRBD1	TRBJ1-3	CASSQRDRSSGNTIYF	TGTGCCAGTAGTCAAAGGGACAGGAGCTCTGGAAACACCATATATTTT
TRBV7-6	.	TRBD2	TRBJ2-7	CASSSGTSGSYEQYF	TGTGCCAGCAGCTCGGGGACTAGCGGCTCCTACGAGCAGTACTTC
TRBV2	.	.	TRBJ2-5	CASSEGSTQETQYF	TGTGCCAGCAGTGAAGGATCAACCCAAGAGACCCAGTACTTC
TRBV27	.	.	TRBJ2-5	CASSLSGETQYF	TGTGCCAGCAGTTTATCCGGCGAGACCCAGTACTTC
TRBV6-5	.	.	TRBJ2-7	CASSQWDEQYF	TGTGCCAGCAGCCAGTGGGACGAGCAGTACTTC
TRBV6-5	once	.	TRBJ2-7	CASSYAAGTSYEQYF	TGTGCCAGCAGTTACGCGGCAGGTACCTCCTACGAGCAGTACTTC
TRBV6-5	.	TRBD1	TRBJ2-7	CASRELGQLSYEQYF	TGTGCCAGCAGGGAGTTGGGACAGCTCTCCTACGAGCAGTACTTC
TRBV14	.	TRBD2	TRBJ2-1	CASSQGAGTNYNEQFF	TGTGCCAGCAGCCAAGGGGCAGGGACTAACTACAATGAGCAGTTCTTC
TRBV2	.	.	TRBJ2-7	CASRPDSYEQYF	TGTGCCAGCAGACCGGACAGCTACGAGCAGTACTTC
TRBV9	.	.	TRBJ2-7	CASSPSTGSEQYF	TGTGCCAGCAGCCCCTCAACAGGGTCCGAGCAGTACTTC
TRBV9	.	.	TRBJ2-3	CASSGRWGADTQYF	TGTGCCAGCAGCGGGAGGTGGGGGGCAGATACGCAGTATTTT
TRBV18	.	TRBD1	TRBJ1-2	CASSLNRGLYGYTF	TGTGCCAGCTCACTTAACAGGGGTTTGTATGGCTACACCTTC
TRBV25-1	.	.	TRBJ1-2	CASRGNGYTF	TGTGCCAGCAGGGGCAATGGCTACACCTTC
TRBV2	.	TRBD1	TRBJ1-1	CASSLQGYTEAFF	TGTGCCAGCAGTTTACAGGGGTACACTGAAGCTTTCTTT
TRBV29-1	.	TRBD1	TRBJ2-2	CSAVTGGTGELFF	TGCAGCGCCGTGACAGGGGGGACCGGGGAGCTGTTTTTT
TRBV27	.	TRBD1	TRBJ1-1	CASSSGGAGEAFF	TGTGCCAGCAGTTCAGGGGGCGCGGGTGAAGCTTTCTTT
TRBV4-1	.	TRBD2	TRBJ2-1	CASSQGLAGGQKGEQFF	TGCGCCAGCAGCCAAGGCCTAGCGGGGGGGCAAAAGGGTGAGCAGTTCTTC
TRBV19	.	.	TRBJ1-2	CASSMGPMENYGYTF	TGTGCCAGTAGTATGGGGCCAATGGAGAACTATGGCTACACCTTC
TRBV7-9	.	TRBD1	TRBJ1-2	CASSSNTGGAGYGYTF	TGTGCCAGCAGCTCGAACACAGGGGGCGCAGGCTATGGCTACACCTTC
TRBV6-5	.	TRBD2	TRBJ2-7	CASKPGLASYEQYF	TGTGCCAGCAAACCGGGACTAGCAAGTTACGAGCAGTACTTC
TRBV3-1/TRBV3-2	.	TRBD1	TRBJ1-5	CASSPGTGGIQPQHF	TGTGCCAGCAGCCCCGGGACAGGGGGGATTCAGCCCCAGCATTTT
TRBV20-1	few	TRBD1	TRBJ1-4	CSASLGQGTVAKLFF	TGCAGTGCTAGTCTAGGACAGGGGACTGTCGCAAAACTGTTTTTT
TRBV11-2	.	.	TRBJ1-3	CASSPQVHSGNTIYF	TGTGCCAGCAGTCCCCAGGTCCACTCTGGAAACACCATATATTTT
TRBV10-2	.	TRBD1	TRBJ2-5	CASRELERSGTGQETQYF	TGCGCCAGCCGAGAATTAGAACGATCCGGGACAGGCCAAGAGACCCAGTACTTC
TRBV4-1	once	.	TRBJ2-1	CASSPGVGRNYNEQFF	TGCGCCAGCAGCCCGGGGGTAGGCAGAAACTACAATGAGCAGTTCTTC
TRBV2	.	TRBD1	TRBJ2-7	CASYEGQPYEQYF	TGTGCCAGCTACGAGGGACAGCCCTACGAGCAGTACTTC